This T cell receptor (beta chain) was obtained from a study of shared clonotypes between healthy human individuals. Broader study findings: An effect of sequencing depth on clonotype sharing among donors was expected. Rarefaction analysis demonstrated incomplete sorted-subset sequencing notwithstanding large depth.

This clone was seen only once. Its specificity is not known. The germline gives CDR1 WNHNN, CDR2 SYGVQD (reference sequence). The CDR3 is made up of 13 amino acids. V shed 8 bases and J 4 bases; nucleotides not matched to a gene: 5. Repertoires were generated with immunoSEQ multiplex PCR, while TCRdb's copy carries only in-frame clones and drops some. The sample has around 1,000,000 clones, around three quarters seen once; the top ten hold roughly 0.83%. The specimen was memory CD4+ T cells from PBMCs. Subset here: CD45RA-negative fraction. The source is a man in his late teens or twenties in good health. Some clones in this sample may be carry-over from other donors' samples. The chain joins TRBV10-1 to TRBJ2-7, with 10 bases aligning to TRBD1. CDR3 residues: CASSRTGGYEQYF. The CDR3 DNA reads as TGCGCCAGCTCCCGGACAGGGGGGTACGAGCAGTACTTC.